This TCR beta chain was sequenced for a study of Ad26.COV2.S vaccination and SARS-CoV-2 variants. In germline, CDR1 is SEHNR, CDR2 FQNEAQ (reference sequence). There are 12 residues in the CDR3. The table came from immunoSEQ multiplex PCR; TCRdb's copy has only in-frame clones and leaves some out. Of about 180,000 clones listed, 70% to 90% were seen once; the top ten hold 5% to 6.5%. For this clone: Germline is not matched at one junction end, which may reflect a read error.

The rearrangement joins TRBV7-9 to TRBJ2-7; D is tentatively TRBD1 or TRBD2 (5 bases each). This TCR derives from a human donor who had recovered from COVID-19. The input for sequencing was peripheral blood, taken after recovery from COVID-19. In DNA form, the CDR3 reads TGTGCCAGCAGCTCCAATAACCGGGACCCTTCCTTC. Its translation is CASSSNNRDPSF.